The present entry profiles one TCR beta chain with its context. Its antigen is as yet unknown. Germline-derived CDR1 and CDR2 are MNHEY and SVGAGI. The CDR3 sequence is 13 residues long. The sample comes from a study of monozygotic twins with inflammatory bowel disease. Whole-study results and caveats: Clonotype overlap with others was lower in IBD patients than in healthy twins, a difference that was greatest with disease activity.

Each donor gave around 2.5 ml of peripheral blood. From the 5' RACE reads, TCRdb lists one entry per CDR3 protein and no DNA. This table holds over 200,000 distinct CDR3 sequences. Sample: blood. This receptor was identified in a human donor with ulcerative colitis or Crohn's disease, or a healthy co-twin of an affected twin (not recorded which). The V and J genes are TRBV6-5 and TRBJ1-1. The CDR3 is CASSGSLGTEAFF.